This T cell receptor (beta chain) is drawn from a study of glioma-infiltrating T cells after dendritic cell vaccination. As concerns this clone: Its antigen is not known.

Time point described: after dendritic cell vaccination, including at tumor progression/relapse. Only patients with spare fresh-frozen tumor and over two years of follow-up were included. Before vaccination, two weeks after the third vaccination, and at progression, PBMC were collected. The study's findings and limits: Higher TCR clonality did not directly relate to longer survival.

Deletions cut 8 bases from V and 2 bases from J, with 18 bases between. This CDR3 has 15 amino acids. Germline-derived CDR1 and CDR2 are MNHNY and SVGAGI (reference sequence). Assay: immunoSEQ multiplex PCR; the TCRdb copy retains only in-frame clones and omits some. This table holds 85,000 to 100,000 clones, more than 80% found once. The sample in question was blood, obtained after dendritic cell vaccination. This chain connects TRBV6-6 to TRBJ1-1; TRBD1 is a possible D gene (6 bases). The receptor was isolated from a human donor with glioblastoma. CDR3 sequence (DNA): TGTGCCAGCTCACTTTCCGGGACAAAAAACACTGAAGCTTTCTTT. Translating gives CASSLSGTKNTEAFF.